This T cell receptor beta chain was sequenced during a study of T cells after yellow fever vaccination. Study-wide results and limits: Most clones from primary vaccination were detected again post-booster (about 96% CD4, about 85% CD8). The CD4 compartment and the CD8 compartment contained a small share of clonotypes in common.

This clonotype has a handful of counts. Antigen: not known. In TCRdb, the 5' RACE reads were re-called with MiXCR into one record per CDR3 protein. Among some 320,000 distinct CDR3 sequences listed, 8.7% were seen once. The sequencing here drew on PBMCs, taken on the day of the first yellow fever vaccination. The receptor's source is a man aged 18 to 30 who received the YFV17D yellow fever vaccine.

Here the CDR3 DNA reads TGTGCCAGCAGTGGGTTGACGGACTATGGCTACACCTTC. It encodes CASSGLTDYGYTF. The gene calls are TRBV25-1 and TRBJ1-2; D is unresolved. This CDR3 comprises 13 residues. The germline gives CDR1 MGHDK, CDR2 SYGVNS. V was cut by 4 bases and J by 3 bases, with 9 bases left in between.